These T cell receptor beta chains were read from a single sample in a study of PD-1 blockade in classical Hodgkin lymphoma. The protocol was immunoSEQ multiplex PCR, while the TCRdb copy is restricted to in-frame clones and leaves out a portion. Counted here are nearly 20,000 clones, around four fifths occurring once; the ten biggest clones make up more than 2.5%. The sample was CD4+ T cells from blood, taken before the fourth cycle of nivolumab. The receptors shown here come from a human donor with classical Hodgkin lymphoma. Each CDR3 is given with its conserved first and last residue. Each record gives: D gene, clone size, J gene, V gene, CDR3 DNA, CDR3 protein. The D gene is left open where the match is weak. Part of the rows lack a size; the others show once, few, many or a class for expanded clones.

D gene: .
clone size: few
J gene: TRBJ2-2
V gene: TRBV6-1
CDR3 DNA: TGTGCCAGCAGAGTGAATGCGAACACCGGGGAGCTGTTTTTT
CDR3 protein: CASRVNANTGELFF

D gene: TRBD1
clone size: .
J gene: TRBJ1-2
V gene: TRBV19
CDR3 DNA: TGTGCCACTTCGGGACAGGGGCCTTGGAGCTACACCTTC
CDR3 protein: CATSGQGPWSYTF

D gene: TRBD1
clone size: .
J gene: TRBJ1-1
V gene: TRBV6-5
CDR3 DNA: TGTGCCAGCAGTTACTGGGGACAGGGTGAAACTGAAGCTTTCTTT
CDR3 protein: CASSYWGQGETEAFF

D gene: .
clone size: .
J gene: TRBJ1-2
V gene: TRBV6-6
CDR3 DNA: TGTGCCAGCAGTTACTCAGGGAGGATGGCTAACTATGGCTACACCTTC
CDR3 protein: CASSYSGRMANYGYTF

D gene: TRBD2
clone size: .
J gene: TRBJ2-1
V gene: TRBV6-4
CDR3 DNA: TGTGCCAGCGGAGGCCGGGATGGGAGGGTTGAGTTCTTC
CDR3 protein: CASGGRDGRVEFF

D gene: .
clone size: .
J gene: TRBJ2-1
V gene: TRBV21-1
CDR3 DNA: TGTGCCAGCAGCCGGGACAGGACCGGTGAGCAGTTCTTC
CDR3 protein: CASSRDRTGEQFF

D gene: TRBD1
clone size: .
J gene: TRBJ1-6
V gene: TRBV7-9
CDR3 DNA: TGTGCCAGCAGCGTACAGGGGCTGTTCTCCTATAATTCACCCCTCCACTTT
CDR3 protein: CASSVQGLFSYNSPLHF

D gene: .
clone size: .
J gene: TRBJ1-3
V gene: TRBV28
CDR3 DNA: TGTGCCAGCAGTCCCCCCGGCTATTCTGGAAACACCATATATTTT
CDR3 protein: CASSPPGYSGNTIYF

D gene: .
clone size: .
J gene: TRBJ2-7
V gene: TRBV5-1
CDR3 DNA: TGCGCCAGCAGCCCAGGAGTTGGCTCCTACGAGCAGTACTTC
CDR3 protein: CASSPGVGSYEQYF

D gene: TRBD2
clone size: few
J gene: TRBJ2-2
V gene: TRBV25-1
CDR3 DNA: TGTGCCAGCAGTGATAGCGGGAGGGCTTTCGGGGAGCTGTTTTTT
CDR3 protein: CASSDSGRAFGELFF

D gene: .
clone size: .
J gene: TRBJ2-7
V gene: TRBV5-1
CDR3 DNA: TGCGCCAGCAGCTTGGTTGTGGGCGGTTCGACCTACGAGCAGTACTTC
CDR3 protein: CASSLVVGGSTYEQYF

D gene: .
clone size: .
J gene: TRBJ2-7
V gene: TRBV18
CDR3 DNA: TGTGCCAGCTCACCACGAGGATTGGGATCCTACGAGCAGTACTTC
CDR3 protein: CASSPRGLGSYEQYF

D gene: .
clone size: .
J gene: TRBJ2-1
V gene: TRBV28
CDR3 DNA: TGTGCCAGCAGTCCCCGGGCGAGAAGCTCCTACAATGAGCAGTTCTTC
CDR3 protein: CASSPRARSSYNEQFF

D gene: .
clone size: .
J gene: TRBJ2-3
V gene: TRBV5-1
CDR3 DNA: TGCGCCAGCAGCTTAGGGGGGGCAGGTCTCACAGATACGCAGTATTTT
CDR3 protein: CASSLGGAGLTDTQYF

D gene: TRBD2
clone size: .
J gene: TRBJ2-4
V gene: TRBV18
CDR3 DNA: TGTGCCAGCTCACCAAGGCGGGGACTAGAGAACATTCAGTACTTC
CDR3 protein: CASSPRRGLENIQYF

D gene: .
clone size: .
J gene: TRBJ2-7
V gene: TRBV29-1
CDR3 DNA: TGCAGCGTTGTAGCCACCAGCTCCTACGAGCAGTACTTC
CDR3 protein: CSVVATSSYEQYF

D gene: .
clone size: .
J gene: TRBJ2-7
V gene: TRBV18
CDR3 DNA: TGTGCCAGCTCACCGGGACACGCAGGGAACGAGCAGTACTTC
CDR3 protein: CASSPGHAGNEQYF

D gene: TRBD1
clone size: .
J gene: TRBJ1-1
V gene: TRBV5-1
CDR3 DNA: TGCGCCAGCAGCTTGGTCGGCGCAGGGGGAGTTAGCACTGAAGCTTTCTTT
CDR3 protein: CASSLVGAGGVSTEAFF

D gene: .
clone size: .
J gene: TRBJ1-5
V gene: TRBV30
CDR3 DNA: TGTGCCTGGAGTGGAGGGGGGTCCAATCAGCCCCAGCATTTT
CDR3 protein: CAWSGGGSNQPQHF

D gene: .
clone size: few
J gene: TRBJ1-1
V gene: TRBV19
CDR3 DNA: TGTGCCAGTAGTATAGTGGGGGTGACCAGTAACACTGAAGCTTTCTTT
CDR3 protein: CASSIVGVTSNTEAFF

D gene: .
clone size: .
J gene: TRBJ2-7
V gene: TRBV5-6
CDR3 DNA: TGTGCCAGCAGCTTGCGCCAATCCTACGAGCAGTACTTC
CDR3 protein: CASSLRQSYEQYF

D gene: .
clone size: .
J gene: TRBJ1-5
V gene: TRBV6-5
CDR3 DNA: TGTGCCAGCAGTTACGACAGACCAAACAATCAGCCCCAGCATTTT
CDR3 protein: CASSYDRPNNQPQHF

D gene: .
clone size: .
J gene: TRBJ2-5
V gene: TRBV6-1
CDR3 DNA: TGTGCCAGCAGTGTGACGTACCAAGAGACCCAGTACTTC
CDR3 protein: CASSVTYQETQYF

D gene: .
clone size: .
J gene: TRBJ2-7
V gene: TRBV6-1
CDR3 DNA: TGTGCCAGCAGCCCCCGCGGGGCGTGGGACGAGCAGTACTTC
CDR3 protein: CASSPRGAWDEQYF

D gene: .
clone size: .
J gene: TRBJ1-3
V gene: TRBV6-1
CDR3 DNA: TGTGCCAGCAGTGAGATCGGGGGCATTGGAAACACCATATATTTT
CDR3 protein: CASSEIGGIGNTIYF

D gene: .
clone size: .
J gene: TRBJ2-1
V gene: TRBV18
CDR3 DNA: TGTGCCAGCTCCGACAGTTCCTACAATGAGCAGTTCTTC
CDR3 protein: CASSDSSYNEQFF

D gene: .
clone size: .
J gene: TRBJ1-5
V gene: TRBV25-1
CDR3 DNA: TGTGCCAGCAGGTCTGGGAATCAGCCCCAGCATTTT
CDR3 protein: CASRSGNQPQHF

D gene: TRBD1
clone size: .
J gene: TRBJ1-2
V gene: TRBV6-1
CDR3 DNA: TGTGCCAGCACCAGGGACAGGGGTGGCTACACCTTC
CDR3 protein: CASTRDRGGYTF

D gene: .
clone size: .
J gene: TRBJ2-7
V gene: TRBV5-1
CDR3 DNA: TGCGCCAGCAGCTTGGTTGTCAGGGGAGCGATGGCCTACGAGCAGTACTTC
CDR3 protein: CASSLVVRGAMAYEQYF

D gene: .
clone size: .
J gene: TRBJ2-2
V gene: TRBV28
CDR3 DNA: TGTGCCAGCAGTTCCTGGGGAGAGGGAAACACCGGGGAGCTGTTTTTT
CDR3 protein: CASSSWGEGNTGELFF

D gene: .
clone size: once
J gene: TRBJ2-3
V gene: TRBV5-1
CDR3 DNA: TGCGCCAGCAGCCCGAGGCCAGATACGCAGTATTTT
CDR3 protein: CASSPRPDTQYF

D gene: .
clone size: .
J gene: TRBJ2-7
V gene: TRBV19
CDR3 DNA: TGTGCCAGTAGTATTAGGGCCGTAGATGACTACGAGCAGTACTTC
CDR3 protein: CASSIRAVDDYEQYF

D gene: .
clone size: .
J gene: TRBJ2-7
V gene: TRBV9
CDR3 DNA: TGTGCCAGCAGCACCGGGACACAACCCTGGGGCGAGCAGTACTTC
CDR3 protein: CASSTGTQPWGEQYF

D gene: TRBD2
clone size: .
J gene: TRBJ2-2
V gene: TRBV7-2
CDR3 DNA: TGTGCCAGCAGACTAGCGGGAGGTCAGGGCGAGCTGTTTTTT
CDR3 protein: CASRLAGGQGELFF

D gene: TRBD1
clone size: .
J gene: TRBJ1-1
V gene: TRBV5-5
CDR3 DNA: TGTGCCAGCAGCTTACCATTAGGACAGGATACTGAAGCTTTCTTT
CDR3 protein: CASSLPLGQDTEAFF

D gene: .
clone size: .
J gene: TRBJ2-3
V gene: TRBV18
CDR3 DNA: TGTGCCAGCTCACTCCTCTCCGCAGATACGCAGTATTTT
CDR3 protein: CASSLLSADTQYF

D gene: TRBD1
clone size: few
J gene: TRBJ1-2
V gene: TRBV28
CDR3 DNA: TGTGCCAGCAGGTCCGGGACAGGGTTCGGCTACACCTTC
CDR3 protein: CASRSGTGFGYTF

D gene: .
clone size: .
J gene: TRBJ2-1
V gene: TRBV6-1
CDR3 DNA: TGTGCCAGCAGTGAAAGCTTCAATGAGCAGTTCTTC
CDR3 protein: CASSESFNEQFF

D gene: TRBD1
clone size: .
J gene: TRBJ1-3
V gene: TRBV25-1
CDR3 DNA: TGTGCCAGCAGAGAAAGCCTGACAGGGGCTAGCTCTGGAAACACCATATATTTT
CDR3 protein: CASRESLTGASSGNTIYF

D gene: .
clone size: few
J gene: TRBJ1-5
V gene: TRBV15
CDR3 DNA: TGTGCCACCAGCAGAGTCGGGCTTGGGCAGCCCCAGCATTTT
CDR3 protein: CATSRVGLGQPQHF

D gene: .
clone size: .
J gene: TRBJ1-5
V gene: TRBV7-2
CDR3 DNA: TGTGCCAGCAGCCGTATCCCTAAGAGCAATCAGCCCCAGCATTTT
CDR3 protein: CASSRIPKSNQPQHF

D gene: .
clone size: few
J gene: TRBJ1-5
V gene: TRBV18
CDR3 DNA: TGTGCCAGCTCACCAGGGGGACGCAACCTCAATCAGCCCCAGCATTTT
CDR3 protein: CASSPGGRNLNQPQHF